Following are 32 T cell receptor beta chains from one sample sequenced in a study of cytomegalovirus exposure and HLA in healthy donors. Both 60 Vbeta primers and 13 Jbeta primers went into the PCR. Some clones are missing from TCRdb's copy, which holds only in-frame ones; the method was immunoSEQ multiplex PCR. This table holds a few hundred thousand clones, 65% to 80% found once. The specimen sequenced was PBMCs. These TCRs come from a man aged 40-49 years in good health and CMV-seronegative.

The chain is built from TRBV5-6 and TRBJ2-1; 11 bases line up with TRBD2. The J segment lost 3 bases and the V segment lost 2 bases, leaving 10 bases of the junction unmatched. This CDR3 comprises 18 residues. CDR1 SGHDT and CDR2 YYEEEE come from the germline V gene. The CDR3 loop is CASSFGLAGGFDYNEQFF. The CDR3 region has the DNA TGTGCCAGCAGCTTCGGGCTAGCGGGGGGCTTCGACTACAATGAGCAGTTCTTC.

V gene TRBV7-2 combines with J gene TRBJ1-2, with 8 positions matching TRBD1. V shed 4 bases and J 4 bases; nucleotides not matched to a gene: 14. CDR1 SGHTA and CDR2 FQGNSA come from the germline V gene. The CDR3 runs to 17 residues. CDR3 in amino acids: CASSSFPDRGRIYGYTF. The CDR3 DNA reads TGTGCCAGCAGCTCATTCCCCGACAGGGGCCGGATCTATGGCTACACCTTC.

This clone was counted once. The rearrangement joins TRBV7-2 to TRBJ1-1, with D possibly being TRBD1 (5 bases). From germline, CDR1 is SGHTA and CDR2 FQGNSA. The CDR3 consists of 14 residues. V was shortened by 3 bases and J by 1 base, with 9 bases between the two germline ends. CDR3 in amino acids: CASSFGGWNTEAFF. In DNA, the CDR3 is TGTGCCAGCAGCTTCGGGGGGTGGAACACTGAAGCTTTCTTT.

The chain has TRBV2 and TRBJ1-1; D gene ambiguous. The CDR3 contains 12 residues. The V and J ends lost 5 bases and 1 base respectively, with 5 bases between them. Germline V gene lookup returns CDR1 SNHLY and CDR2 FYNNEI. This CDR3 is CASSRRNTEAFF. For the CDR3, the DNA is TGTGCCAGCAGTCGGAGGAACACTGAAGCTTTCTTT.

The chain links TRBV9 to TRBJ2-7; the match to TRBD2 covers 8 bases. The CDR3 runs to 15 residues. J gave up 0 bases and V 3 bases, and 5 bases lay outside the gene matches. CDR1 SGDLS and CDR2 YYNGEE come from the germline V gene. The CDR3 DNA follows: TGTGCCAGCAGCGAAGCGGGAGCCCTCTCCTACGAGCAGTACTTC. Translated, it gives CASSEAGALSYEQYF.

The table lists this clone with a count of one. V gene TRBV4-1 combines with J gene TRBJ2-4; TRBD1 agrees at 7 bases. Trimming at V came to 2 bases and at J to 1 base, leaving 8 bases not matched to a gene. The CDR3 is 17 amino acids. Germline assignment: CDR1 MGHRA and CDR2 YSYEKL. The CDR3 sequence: CASSQPTGFGAKNIQYF. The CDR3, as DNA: TGCGCCAGCAGCCAACCGACAGGGTTCGGGGCCAAAAACATTCAGTACTTC.

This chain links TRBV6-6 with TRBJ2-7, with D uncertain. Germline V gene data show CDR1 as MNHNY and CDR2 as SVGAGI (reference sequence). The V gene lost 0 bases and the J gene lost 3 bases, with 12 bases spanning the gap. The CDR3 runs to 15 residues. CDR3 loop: CASSYSTLLGYEQYF. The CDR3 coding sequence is TGTGCCAGCAGTTACTCGACTTTATTAGGCTACGAGCAGTACTTC.

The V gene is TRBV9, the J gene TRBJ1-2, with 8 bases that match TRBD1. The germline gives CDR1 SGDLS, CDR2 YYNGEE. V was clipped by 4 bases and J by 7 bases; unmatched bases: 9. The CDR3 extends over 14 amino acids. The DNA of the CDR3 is TGTGCCAGCAGCACTGTACGGGGGACAGGTGGCTACACCTTC. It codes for CASSTVRGTGGYTF.

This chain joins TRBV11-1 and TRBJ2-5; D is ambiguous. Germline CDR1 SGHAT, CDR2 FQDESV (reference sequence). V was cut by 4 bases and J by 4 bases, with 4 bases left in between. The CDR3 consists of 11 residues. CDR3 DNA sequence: TGTGCCAGCAGCTCAGGAGAGACCCAGTACTTC. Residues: CASSSGETQYF.

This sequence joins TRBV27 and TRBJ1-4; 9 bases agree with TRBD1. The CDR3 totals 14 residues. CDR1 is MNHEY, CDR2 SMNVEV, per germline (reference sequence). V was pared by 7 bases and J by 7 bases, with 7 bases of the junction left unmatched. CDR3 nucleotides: TGTGCCAGCAAGAGGACAGGGGTCGGTGAAAAACTGTTTTTT. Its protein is CASKRTGVGEKLFF.

CDR3 bases: TGTGCCAGCAGCTCCCGCAGAACACCTGGAAACACCATATATTTT. Protein sequence: CASSSRRTPGNTIYF. This sequence joins TRBV7-9 and TRBJ1-3, with D hard to call. CDR1 SEHNR and CDR2 FQNEAQ come from the germline V gene (reference sequence). Trimming removed 4 bases at V and 2 bases at J, with 12 bases between. This CDR3 has 15 amino acids.

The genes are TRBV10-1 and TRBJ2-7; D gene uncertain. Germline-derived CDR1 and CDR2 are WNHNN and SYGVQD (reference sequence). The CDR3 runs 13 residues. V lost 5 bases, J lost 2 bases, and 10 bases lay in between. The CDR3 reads CASSQAAAYEQYF. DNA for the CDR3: TGCGCCAGCAGTCAGGCCGCTGCCTACGAGCAGTACTTC.

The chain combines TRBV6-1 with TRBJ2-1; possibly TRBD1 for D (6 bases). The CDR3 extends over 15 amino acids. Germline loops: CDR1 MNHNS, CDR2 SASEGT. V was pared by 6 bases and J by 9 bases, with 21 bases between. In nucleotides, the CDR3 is TGTGCCAGCAGAGTATTACAGGGTGGAGGCGGTGAGCAGTTCTTC. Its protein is CASRVLQGGGGEQFF.

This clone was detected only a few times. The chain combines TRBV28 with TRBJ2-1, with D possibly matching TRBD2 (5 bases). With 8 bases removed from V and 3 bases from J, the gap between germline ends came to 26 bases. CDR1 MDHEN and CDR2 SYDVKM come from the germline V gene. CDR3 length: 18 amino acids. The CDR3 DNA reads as TGTGCCAGCGGCGGACTCTCTCCTGTCACTTCCCTCTACAATGAGCAGTTCTTC. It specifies CASGGLSPVTSLYNEQFF.

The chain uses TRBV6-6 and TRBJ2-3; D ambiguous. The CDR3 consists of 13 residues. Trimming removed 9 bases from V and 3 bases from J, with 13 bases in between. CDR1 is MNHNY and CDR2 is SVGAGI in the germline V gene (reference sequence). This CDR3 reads CASVYRDTDTQYF. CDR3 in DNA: TGTGCCAGTGTATATAGAGATACAGATACGCAGTATTTT.

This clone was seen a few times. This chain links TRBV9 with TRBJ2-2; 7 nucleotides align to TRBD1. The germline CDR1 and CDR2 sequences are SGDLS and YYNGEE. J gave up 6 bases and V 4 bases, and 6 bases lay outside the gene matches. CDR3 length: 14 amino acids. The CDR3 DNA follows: TGTGCCAGCAGCTTTTCGACAGGGCCCGGGGAGCTGTTTTTT. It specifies CASSFSTGPGELFF.

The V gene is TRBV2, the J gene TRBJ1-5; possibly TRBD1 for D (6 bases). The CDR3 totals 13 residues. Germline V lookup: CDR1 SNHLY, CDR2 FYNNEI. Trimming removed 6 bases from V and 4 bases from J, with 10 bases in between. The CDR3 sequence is CASRFRGNQPQHF. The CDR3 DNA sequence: TGTGCCAGCAGATTCAGGGGAAATCAGCCCCAGCATTTT.

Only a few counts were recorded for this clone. The CDR3 region is CASSVRPGQGNIQYF. CDR3 sequence (DNA): TGTGCCAGCAGCGTCCGCCCGGGACAAGGAAACATTCAGTACTTC. The chain joins TRBV9 to TRBJ2-4; tentatively, D is TRBD1 (6 bases). The CDR3 sequence is 15 residues long. In germline, CDR1 is SGDLS, CDR2 YYNGEE. Trimming removed 2 bases at V and 6 bases at J, with 15 bases between.

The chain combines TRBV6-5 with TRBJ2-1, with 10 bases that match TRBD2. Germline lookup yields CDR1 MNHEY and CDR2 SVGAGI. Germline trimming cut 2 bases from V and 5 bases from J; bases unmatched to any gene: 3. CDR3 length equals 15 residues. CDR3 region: CASSYTGTSDNEQFF. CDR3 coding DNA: TGTGCCAGCAGTTACACCGGGACTAGCGACAATGAGCAGTTCTTC.

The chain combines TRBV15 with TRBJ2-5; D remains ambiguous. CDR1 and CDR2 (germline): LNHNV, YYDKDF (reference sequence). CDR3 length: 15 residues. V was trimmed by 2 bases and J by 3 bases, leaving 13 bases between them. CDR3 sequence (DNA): TGTGCCACCAGCAGACGCCGGGTCTTAGAAGAGACCCAGTACTTC. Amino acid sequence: CATSRRRVLEETQYF. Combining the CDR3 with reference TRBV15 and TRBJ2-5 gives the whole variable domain DAMVIQNPRYQVTQFGKPVTLSCSQTLNHNVMYWYQQKSSQAPKLLFHYYDKDFNNEADTPDNFQSRRPNTSFCFLDIRSPGLGDTAMYLCATSRRRVLEETQYFGPGTRLLVL.

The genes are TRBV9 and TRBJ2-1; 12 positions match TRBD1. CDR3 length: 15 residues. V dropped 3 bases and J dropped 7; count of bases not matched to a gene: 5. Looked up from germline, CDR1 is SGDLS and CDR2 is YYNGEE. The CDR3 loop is CASSAGQGARNEQFF. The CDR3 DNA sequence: TGTGCCAGCAGCGCGGGACAGGGGGCGCGGAATGAGCAGTTCTTC.

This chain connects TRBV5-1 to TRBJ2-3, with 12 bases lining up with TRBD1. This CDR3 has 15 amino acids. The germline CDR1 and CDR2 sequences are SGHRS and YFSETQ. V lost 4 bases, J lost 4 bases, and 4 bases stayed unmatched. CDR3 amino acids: CASSPGTGGPDTQYF. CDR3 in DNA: TGCGCCAGCAGCCCGGGGACAGGGGGCCCAGATACGCAGTATTTT.

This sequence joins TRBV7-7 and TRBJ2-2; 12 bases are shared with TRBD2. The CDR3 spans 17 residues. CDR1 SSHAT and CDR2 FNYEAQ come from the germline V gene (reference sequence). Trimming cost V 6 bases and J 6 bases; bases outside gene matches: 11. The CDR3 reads CASRGTSGPRGAGELFF. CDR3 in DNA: TGTGCCAGCAGGGGGACTAGCGGGCCCAGAGGGGCCGGGGAGCTGTTTTTT.

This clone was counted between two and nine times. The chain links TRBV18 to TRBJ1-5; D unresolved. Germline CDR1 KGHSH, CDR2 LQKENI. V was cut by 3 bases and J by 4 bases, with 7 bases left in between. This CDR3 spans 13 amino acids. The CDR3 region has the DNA TGTGCCAGCTCACCCGACACGAATCAGCCCCAGCATTTT. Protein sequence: CASSPDTNQPQHF.

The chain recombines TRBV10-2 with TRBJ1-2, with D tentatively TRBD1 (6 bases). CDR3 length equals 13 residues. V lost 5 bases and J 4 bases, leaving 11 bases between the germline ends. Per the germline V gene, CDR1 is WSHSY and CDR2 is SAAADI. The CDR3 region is CASSSGQAYGYTF. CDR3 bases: TGCGCCAGCAGTTCGGGACAAGCCTATGGCTACACCTTC.

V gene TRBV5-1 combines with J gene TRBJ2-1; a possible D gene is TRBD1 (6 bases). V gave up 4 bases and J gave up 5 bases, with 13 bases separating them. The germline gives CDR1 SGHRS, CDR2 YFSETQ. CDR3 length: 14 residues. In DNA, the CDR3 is TGCGCCAGCAGCCCAGGACAGAAACACAATGAGCAGTTCTTC. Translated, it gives CASSPGQKHNEQFF.

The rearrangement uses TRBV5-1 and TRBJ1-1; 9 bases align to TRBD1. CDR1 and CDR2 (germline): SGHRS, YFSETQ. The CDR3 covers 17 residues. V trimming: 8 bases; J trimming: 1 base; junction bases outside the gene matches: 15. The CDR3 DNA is TGCGCCAGTTCCGGAGTACAGGGGGCATCGGCGAACACTGAAGCTTTCTTT. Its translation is CASSGVQGASANTEAFF.

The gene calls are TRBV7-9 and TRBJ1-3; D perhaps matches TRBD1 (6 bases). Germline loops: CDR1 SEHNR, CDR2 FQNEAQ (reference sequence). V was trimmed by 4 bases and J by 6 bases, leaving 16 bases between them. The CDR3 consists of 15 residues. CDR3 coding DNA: TGTGCCAGCAGCTCGATCTTACGGGACAAAAACACCATATATTTT. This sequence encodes CASSSILRDKNTIYF.

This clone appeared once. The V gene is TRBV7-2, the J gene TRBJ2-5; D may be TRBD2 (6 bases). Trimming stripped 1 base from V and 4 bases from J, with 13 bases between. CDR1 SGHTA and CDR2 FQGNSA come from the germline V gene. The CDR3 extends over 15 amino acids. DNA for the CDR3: TGTGCCAGCAGCTTAGGGCGAGGGACTCGAGAGACCCAGTACTTC. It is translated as CASSLGRGTRETQYF.

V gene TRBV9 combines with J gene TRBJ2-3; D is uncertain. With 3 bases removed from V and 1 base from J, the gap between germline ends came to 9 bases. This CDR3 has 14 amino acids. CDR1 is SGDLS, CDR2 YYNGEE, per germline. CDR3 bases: TGTGCCAGCAGCGACCCCCTACGCACAGATACGCAGTATTTT. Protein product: CASSDPLRTDTQYF.

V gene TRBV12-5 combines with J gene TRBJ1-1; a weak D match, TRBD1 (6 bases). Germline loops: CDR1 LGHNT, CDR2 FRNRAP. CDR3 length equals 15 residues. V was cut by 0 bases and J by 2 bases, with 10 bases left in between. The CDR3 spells CASGLVQGPNTEAFF. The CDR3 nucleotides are TGTGCTAGTGGTTTGGTACAGGGTCCAAACACTGAAGCTTTCTTT.

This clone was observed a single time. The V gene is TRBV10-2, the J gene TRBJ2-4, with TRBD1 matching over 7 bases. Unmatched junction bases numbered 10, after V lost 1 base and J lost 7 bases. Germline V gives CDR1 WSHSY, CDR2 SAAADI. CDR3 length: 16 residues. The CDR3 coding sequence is TGCGCCAGCAGTGAGTTAGGGGGCCGGGGTCATAACATTCAGTACTTC. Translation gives CASSELGGRGHNIQYF.